This T cell receptor (beta chain) was profiled in a study of T cell responses to AZD1222 COVID-19 vaccine. A word on this clone: The antigen is not known.

Measured with immunoSEQ multiplex PCR; TCRdb has only the in-frame clones, and not every one. Found here are 200,000 to 300,000 clones, more than 85% of them singletons; the top ten hold roughly 0.51%. Findings of the study overall: The repertoires were collected only after the peak T cell response. Nearly half of spike-specific TCRs reportedly target variant regions that are unmutated in the B.1.351 and B.1.1.7 variants.

Sequences were derived from peripheral blood, sampled on day 0 of AZD1222 vaccination. The TCR comes from an adult in good health.

CDR3 sequence (DNA): TGTGCCAGCAAGAGGGGGGATAACTATGGCTACACCTTC. Amino acid sequence: CASKRGDNYGYTF. The V gene is TRBV28, the J gene TRBJ1-2; possibly TRBD1 for D (6 bases). The V end lost 7 bases, the J end lost 1 base, and 10 bases lay between the germline ends. This CDR3 spans 13 amino acids. Per germline, CDR1 MDHEN and CDR2 SYDVKM.